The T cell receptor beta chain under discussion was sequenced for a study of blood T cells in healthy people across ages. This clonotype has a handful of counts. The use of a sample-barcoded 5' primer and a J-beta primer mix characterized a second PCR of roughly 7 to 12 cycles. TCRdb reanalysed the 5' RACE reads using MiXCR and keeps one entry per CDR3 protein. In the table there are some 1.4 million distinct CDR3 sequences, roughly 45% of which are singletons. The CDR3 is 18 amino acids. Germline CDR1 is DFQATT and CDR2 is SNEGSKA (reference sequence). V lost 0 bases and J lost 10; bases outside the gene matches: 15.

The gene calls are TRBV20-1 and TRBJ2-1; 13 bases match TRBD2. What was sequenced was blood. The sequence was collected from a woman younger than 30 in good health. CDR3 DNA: TGCAGTGCTAGAGATGCCTCCAAAACTAGCGGGAGGGTAGGGGAGCAGTTCTTC. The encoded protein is CSARDASKTSGRVGEQFF.